The following is a T cell receptor (beta chain) sequence with its context. Its antigen remains unidentified. Treatment described: some 20 received Ad26.COV2.S at low or high dose, single or two shots; roughly five received placebo; per-sample allocation not given. Samples came from day 63 after the first vaccine or placebo injection. These data belong to a study of Ad26.COV2.S vaccination and SARS-CoV-2 variants. Across the whole study: In the COV1001 trial, the donor was in the Ad26.COV2.S arm. By the intramuscular route, Ad26.COV2.S was given once, or twice 56 days apart.

Trimming cost V 5 bases and J 5 bases, with 16 bases left between them. Germline CDR1 is SGHNT and CDR2 is YYREEE (reference sequence). This CDR3 contains 14 residues. Repertoires were generated with immunoSEQ multiplex PCR, while TCRdb's copy carries only in-frame clones and drops some. Of 350,000 to 550,000 clones detected, 89% appear once; the ten largest clones hold just over 2.5%. Regarding the study as a whole: After vaccination, reports described spike-specific CD8+ and CD4+ T cell responses as showing substantial breadth.

The sequenced sample was peripheral blood, obtained in a trial of Ad26.COV2.S vaccine versus placebo. The chain has TRBV5-4 and TRBJ1-2; no definite D call. This sequence was found in a person between 18 and 65 years old who received the Ad26.COV2.S COVID-19 vaccine or a placebo. The CDR3: CASRPTAAFYGYTF. The CDR3 coding sequence is TGTGCCAGCAGGCCTACTGCCGCTTTTTATGGCTACACCTTC.